A single sample gave rise to the 9 T cell receptor beta chains below, sequenced in a study of Ad26.COV2.S vaccination and SARS-CoV-2 variants. Sequencing used immunoSEQ multiplex PCR; TCRdb keeps in-frame clones, though not all of them. The profile covers around 300,000 clones, with approximately 86% appearing a single time and around 11% taken by the ten largest. Treatment reported: about 20 received Ad26.COV2.S at low or high dose, single or two shots; about 5 received placebo; per-sample allocation not given. The samples date from day 63 after the first vaccine or placebo injection. The sequencing here drew on peripheral blood, taken in a trial of Ad26.COV2.S vaccine versus placebo. These receptors all come from a person between 18 and 65 years old who received the Ad26.COV2.S COVID-19 vaccine or a placebo.

This chain connects TRBV27 to TRBJ2-7; a weak D match, TRBD1 (5 bases). CDR3 length: 14 amino acids. V lost 6 bases and J 3 bases, leaving 15 bases between the germline ends. Looked up from germline, CDR1 is MNHEY and CDR2 is SMNVEV (reference sequence). DNA of the CDR3: TGTGCCAGCAGCCTCCGTGACAGACTCTACGAGCAGTACTTC. Amino acids: CASSLRDRLYEQYF.

This clone has only a few counts. Other DNA sequences within the sample encode an identical CDR3. This chain joins TRBV7-2 and TRBJ1-6; a weak D match, TRBD1 (5 bases). The V end was cut by 3 bases, the J end by 7 bases, with 7 bases between. CDR1 SGHTA and CDR2 FQGNSA come from the germline V gene. The CDR3 contains 13 residues. The CDR3 is CASSLQGNSPLHF. CDR3 in DNA: TGTGCCAGCAGCTTGCAGGGAAATTCACCCCTCCACTTT.

This rearrangement joins TRBV24-1 to TRBJ2-3, with 8 bases that match TRBD2. Germline values: CDR1 KGHDR, CDR2 SFDVKD. The CDR3 runs to 16 residues. Losses at the gene ends were 2 bases for V and 0 bases for J; bases not matched to a gene: 3. CDR3 protein: CATSDYGGESTDTQYF. In nucleotides, the CDR3 is TGTGCCACCAGTGATTACGGGGGGGAGAGCACAGATACGCAGTATTTT.

This chain joins TRBV28 and TRBJ2-1; D is tentatively TRBD1 or TRBD2 (6 bases each). CDR1 MDHEN and CDR2 SYDVKM come from the germline V gene. CDR3 size: 15 residues. V was trimmed by 3 bases and J by 9 bases, leaving 18 bases between them. The CDR3 nucleotides are TGTGCCAGCAGTTTTCTCAGACAGGTCGGGGGTGAGCAGTTCTTC. Protein product: CASSFLRQVGGEQFF.

This rearrangement joins TRBV7-9 to TRBJ2-6, with a possible D match to TRBD1 (5 bases). V was pared by 6 bases and J by 2 bases, with 17 bases between. The V gene's germline CDR1 is SEHNR and CDR2 FQNEAQ (reference sequence). The CDR3 loop spans 17 amino acids. The CDR3 loop is CASSYRGHRTGANVLTF. CDR3 sequence (DNA): TGTGCCAGCAGTTACCGAGGACATCGAACTGGGGCCAACGTCCTGACTTTC.

The V gene is TRBV20-1, the J gene TRBJ2-5; tentatively, D is TRBD2 (6 bases). The length of the CDR3 is 14 residues. V was shortened by 3 bases and J by 4 bases, with 15 bases between the two germline ends. Germline V gives CDR1 DFQATT, CDR2 SNEGSKA (reference sequence). CDR3 sequence reads: CSASRGVLGETQYF. CDR3 in DNA: TGCAGTGCTAGTCGCGGGGTTTTAGGAGAGACCCAGTACTTC.

This clone was observed a few times. V is TRBV5-4 and J is TRBJ2-1, with 16 nucleotides matching TRBD2. V trimming: 0 bases; J trimming: 2 bases; junction bases outside the gene matches: 8. Germline V gives CDR1 SGHNT, CDR2 YYREEE (reference sequence). The CDR3 runs to 20 residues. This CDR3 reads CASSLALGLAGGYPYNEQFF. CDR3 DNA: TGTGCCAGCAGCTTGGCCCTGGGACTAGCGGGAGGGTACCCCTACAATGAGCAGTTCTTC.

CDR3 bases: TGTGCCAGCAGCAAAGGCCGCCAGGGGCAGTTCTTC. It codes for CASSKGRQGQFF. V usage is TRBV7-9 and J usage is TRBJ2-1; a weak D match, TRBD1 (5 bases). The CDR3 covers 12 residues. The V and J ends lost 5 bases and 12 bases respectively, with 14 bases between them. Germline CDR1 is SEHNR and CDR2 is FQNEAQ (reference sequence).

V gene TRBV12-3 or TRBV12-4 combines with J gene TRBJ2-7; no definite D call. The CDR3 totals 13 residues. V lost 3 bases, J lost 4 bases, and 10 bases lay in between. The CDR3: CASSFAGLYEQYF. CDR3 coding DNA: TGTGCCAGCAGTTTTGCCGGGCTATACGAGCAGTACTTC.